This is a list of T cell receptor beta chains from one sample in a study of blood T cell repertoires in COVID-19. TCRdb's table, derived via immunoSEQ multiplex PCR, lists solely in-frame clones and lacks some. Among approximately 100,000 clones listed, over 60% were seen once. Sample: peripheral blood. Receptors originate from a human donor in a cohort sampled during active or convalescent COVID-19. CDR3s include the opening cysteine and the closing phenylalanine or tryptophan. The D gene is left open where the match is weak. A clone size is listed for some rows: how often the clone was seen (once, few, many), or a class if it is expanded.

clone size	D gene	V gene	J gene	CDR3 protein	CDR3 DNA
few	TRBD1	TRBV7-2	TRBJ1-2	CASSWGQGQGESGYTF	TGTGCCAGCAGCTGGGGCCAGGGACAGGGGGAGAGTGGCTACACCTTC
few	TRBD2	TRBV27	TRBJ2-7	CASSLVPWTSSDEQYF	TGTGCCAGCAGTTTAGTCCCCTGGACTAGCAGCGACGAGCAGTACTTC
once	-	TRBV30	TRBJ2-1	CAWSVRGNEQFF	TGTGCCTGGAGTGTACGGGGCAATGAGCAGTTCTTC
-	-	TRBV9	TRBJ1-2	CASSVTTGYYGYTF	TGTGCCAGCAGCGTAACCACAGGGTACTATGGCTACACCTTC
-	TRBD1	TRBV18	TRBJ1-6	CASSRTGVDSPLHF	TGTGCCAGCTCGCGTACAGGGGTGGATTCACCCCTCCACTTT
few	TRBD2	TRBV5-1	TRBJ2-1	CASSRSGTSGRYEQFF	TGCGCCAGCAGCAGGTCCGGGACTAGCGGGAGGTATGAGCAGTTCTTC
-	TRBD2	TRBV29-1	TRBJ2-1	CSPWTSGSDEQFF	TGCAGCCCATGGACTAGCGGGAGCGATGAGCAGTTCTTC
-	-	TRBV5-8	TRBJ2-6	CASSLTVMSSGANVLTF	TGTGCCAGCAGCTTGACAGTGATGAGCTCTGGGGCCAACGTCCTGACTTTC
-	TRBD1	TRBV6-5	TRBJ1-2	CASTPGQGRDYGYTF	TGTGCCAGCACTCCGGGACAGGGTCGGGACTATGGCTACACCTTC
-	TRBD1	TRBV6-2/TRBV6-3	TRBJ1-5	CASSRTGLSNQPQHF	TGTGCCAGCAGTAGGACAGGGCTTAGCAATCAGCCCCAGCATTTT
few	-	TRBV7-8	TRBJ1-2	CASSPPNIAATVNYGYTF	TGTGCCAGCAGCCCCCCTAACATAGCGGCGACGGTTAACTATGGCTACACCTTC
-	TRBD1	TRBV5-5	TRBJ1-1	CASSFRDRVVFAEAFF	TGTGCCAGCAGCTTTAGGGACAGGGTAGTATTCGCTGAAGCTTTCTTT